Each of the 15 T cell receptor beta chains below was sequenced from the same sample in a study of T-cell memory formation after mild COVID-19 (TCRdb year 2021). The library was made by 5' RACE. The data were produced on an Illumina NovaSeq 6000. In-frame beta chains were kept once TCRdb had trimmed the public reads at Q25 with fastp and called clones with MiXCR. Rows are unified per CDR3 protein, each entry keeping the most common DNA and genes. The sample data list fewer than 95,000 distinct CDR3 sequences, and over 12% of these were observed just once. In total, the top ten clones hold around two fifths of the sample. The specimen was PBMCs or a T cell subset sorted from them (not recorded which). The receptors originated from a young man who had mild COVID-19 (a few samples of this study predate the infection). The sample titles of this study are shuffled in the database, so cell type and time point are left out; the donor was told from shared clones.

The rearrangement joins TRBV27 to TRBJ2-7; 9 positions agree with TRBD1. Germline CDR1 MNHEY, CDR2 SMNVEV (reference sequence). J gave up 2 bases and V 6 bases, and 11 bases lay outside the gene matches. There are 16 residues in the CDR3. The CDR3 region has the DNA TGTGCCAGCAGACCCGCCGGGACAGGGTCACCCTACGAGCAGTACTTC. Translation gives CASRPAGTGSPYEQYF.

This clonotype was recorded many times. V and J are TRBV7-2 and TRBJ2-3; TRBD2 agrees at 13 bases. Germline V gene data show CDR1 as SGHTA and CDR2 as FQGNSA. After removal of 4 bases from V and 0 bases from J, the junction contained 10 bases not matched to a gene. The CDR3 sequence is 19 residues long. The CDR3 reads CASSSGLAGAALSTDTQYF. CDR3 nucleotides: TGTGCCAGCAGCTCCGGACTAGCGGGGGCCGCGCTTAGCACAGATACGCAGTATTTT.

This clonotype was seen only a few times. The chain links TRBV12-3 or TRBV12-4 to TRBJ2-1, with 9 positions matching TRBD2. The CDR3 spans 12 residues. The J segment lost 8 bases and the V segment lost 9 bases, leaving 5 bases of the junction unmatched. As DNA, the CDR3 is TGTGCCAGTAGCGGGGGTAGCGATGAGCAGTTCTTC. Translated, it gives CASSGGSDEQFF.

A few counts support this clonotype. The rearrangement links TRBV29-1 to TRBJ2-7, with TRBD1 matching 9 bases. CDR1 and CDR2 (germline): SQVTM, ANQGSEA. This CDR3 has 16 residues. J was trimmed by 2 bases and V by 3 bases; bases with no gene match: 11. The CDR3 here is CSVDGGQGWPPYEQYF. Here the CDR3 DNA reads TGCAGCGTTGATGGGGGACAGGGATGGCCCCCCTACGAGCAGTACTTC.

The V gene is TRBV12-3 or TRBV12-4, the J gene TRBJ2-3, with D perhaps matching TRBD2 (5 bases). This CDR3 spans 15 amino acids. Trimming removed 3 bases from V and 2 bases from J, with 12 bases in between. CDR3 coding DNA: TGTGCCAGCAGTTTGTCTGCGGGCTACACAGATACGCAGTATTTT. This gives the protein CASSLSAGYTDTQYF.

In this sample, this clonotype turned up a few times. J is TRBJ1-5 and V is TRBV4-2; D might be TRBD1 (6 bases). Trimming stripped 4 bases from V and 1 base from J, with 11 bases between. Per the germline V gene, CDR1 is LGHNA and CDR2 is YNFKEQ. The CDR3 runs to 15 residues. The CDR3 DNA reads TGTGCCAGCAGCCTCGATCAGGGGAGCAATCAGCCCCAGCATTTT. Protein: CASSLDQGSNQPQHF.

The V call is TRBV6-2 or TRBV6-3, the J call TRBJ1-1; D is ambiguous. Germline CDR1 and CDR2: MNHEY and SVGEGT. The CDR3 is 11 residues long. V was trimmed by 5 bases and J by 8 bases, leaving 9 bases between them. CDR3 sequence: CASSRPDEAFF. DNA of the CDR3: TGTGCCAGCAGTCGACCGGACGAAGCTTTCTTT.

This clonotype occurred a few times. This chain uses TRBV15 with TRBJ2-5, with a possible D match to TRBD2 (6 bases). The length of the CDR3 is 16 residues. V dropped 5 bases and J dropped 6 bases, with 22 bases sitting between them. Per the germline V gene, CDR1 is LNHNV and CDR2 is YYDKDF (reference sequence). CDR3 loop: CATSPLEGDSSQTQYF. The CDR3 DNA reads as TGTGCCACCAGCCCCCTAGAAGGGGACTCTTCGCAGACCCAGTACTTC.

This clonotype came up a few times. CDR3 in DNA: TGTGCCAGCAGCTTGGGTAGCGCCCCAGACAATGAGCAGTTCTTC. Translating gives CASSLGSAPDNEQFF. The chain joins TRBV7-6 to TRBJ2-1, with a tentative D call TRBD2 (5 bases). CDR3 length: 15 residues. The germline V and J ends were trimmed by 3 bases and 5 bases, with 14 bases remaining between them. CDR1 is SGHVS, CDR2 FNYEAQ, per germline. The full variable domain, its missing parts supplied by reference TRBV7-6 and TRBJ2-1, is GAGVSQSPRYKVTKRGQDVALRCDPISGHVSLYWYRQALGQGPEFLTYFNYEAQQDKSGLPNDRFSAERPEGSISTLTIQRTEQRDSAMYRCASSLGSAPDNEQFFGPGTRLTVL.

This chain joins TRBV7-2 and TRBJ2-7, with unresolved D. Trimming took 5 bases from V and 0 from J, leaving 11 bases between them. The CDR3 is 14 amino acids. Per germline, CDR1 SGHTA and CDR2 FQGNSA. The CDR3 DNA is TGTGCCAGCAGCACGCCGATGAGCTCCTACGAGCAGTACTTC. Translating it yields CASSTPMSSYEQYF. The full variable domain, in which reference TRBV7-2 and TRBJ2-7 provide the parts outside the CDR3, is GAGVSQSPSNKVTEKGKDVELRCDPISGHTALYWYRQSLGQGLEFLIYFQGNSAPDKSGLPSDRFSAERTGGSVSTLTIQRTQQEDSAVYLCASSTPMSSYEQYFGPGTRLTVT.

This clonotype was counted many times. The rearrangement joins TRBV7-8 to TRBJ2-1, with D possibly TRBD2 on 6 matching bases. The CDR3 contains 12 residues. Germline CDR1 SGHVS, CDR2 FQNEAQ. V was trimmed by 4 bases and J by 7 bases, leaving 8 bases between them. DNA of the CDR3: TGTGCCAGCAGCTCACTAGCTAATGAGCAGTTCTTC. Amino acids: CASSSLANEQFF.

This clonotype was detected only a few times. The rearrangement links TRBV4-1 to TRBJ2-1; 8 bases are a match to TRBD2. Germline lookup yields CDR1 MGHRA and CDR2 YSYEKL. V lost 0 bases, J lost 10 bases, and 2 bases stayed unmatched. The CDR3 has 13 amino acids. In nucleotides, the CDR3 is TGCGCCAGCAGCCAAGATATAGCGGGGGAGCAGTTCTTC. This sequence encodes CASSQDIAGEQFF.

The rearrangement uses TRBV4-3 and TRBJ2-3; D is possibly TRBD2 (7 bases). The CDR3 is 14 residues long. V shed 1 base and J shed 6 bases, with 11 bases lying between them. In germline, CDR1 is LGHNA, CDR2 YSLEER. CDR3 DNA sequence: TGCGCCAGCAGCCAAGTGGGGGGGGGCGATACGCAGTATTTT. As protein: CASSQVGGGDTQYF.

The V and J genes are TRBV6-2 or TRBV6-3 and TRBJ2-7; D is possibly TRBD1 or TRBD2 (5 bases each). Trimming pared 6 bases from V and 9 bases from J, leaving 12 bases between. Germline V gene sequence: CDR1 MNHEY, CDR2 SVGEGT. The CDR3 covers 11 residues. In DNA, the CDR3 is TGTGCCAGCAGCCTCCCGGGGCCGCAGTACTTC. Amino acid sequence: CASSLPGPQYF.

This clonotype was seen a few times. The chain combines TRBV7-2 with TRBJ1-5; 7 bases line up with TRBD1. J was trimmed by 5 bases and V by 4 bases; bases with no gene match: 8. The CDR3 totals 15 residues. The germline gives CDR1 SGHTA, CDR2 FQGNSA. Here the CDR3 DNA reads TGTGCCAGCAGCTCCGGGGGCAGGGGGTATCAGCCCCAGCATTTT. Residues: CASSSGGRGYQPQHF.